The sequence of this T cell receptor beta chain was determined in a study of blood T cell repertoires in COVID-19. As for the study in general: T cells, B-cell-depleted T cells, or PBMCs provided the cDNA or gDNA that served as material.

Trimming shortened V by 6 bases and J by 0 bases, and 15 bases separated the two germline ends. CDR1 is LNHDA and CDR2 is SQIVND in the germline V gene (reference sequence). The CDR3 contains 16 residues. Assay: immunoSEQ multiplex PCR; the TCRdb copy retains only in-frame clones and omits some. The table records about 50,000 clones, approximately 80% of them present only once. Cohorts were based on clinical histories the participants reported. The J gene is TRBJ2-1, the V gene TRBV19; possibly TRBD2 for D (5 bases). The sample taken for sequencing was PBMCs or T cells enriched from blood (not recorded which). This TCR came from a woman between 45 and 65 years old with acute COVID-19. The CDR3 DNA follows: TGTGCCAGTAGCCACTGGCGGACTTACTCCTACAATGAGCAGTTCTTC. Amino acids: CASSHWRTYSYNEQFF.